The 25 T cell receptor beta chains below come from one sample, sequenced in a study of identical twins. MiXCR, applied by TCRdb to the 5' RACE reads, yields one record per CDR3 protein. The sample carries 1.5 million to 2 million distinct CDR3 sequences, around 29% recorded once. Sequencing used cord blood. The receptors were sampled from a newborn girl in good health.

The V call is TRBV6-1, the J call TRBJ2-3; D is possibly TRBD2 (6 bases). This CDR3 region has 14 residues. Germline values: CDR1 MNHNS, CDR2 SASEGT. With 5 bases removed from V and 0 bases from J, the gap between germline ends came to 9 bases. The CDR3 loop is CASSKTRSTDTQYF. The CDR3 bases are TGTGCCAGCAGTAAGACTAGGAGCACAGATACGCAGTATTTT.

The J gene is TRBJ1-5, the V gene TRBV6-2 or TRBV6-3, with TRBD1 matching over 7 bases. The CDR3 runs to 13 residues. Looked up from germline, CDR1 is MNHEY and CDR2 is SVGEGT. Germline trimming cut 6 bases from V and 11 bases from J; bases unmatched to any gene: 10. CDR3: CASRPGQPRAQHF. The CDR3 DNA reads TGTGCCAGCAGACCGGGACAGCCAAGGGCCCAGCATTTT.

This clonotype was counted once. The rearrangement uses TRBV20-1 and TRBJ2-1; D unclear. There are 11 residues in the CDR3. Germline lookup yields CDR1 DFQATT and CDR2 SNEGSKA (reference sequence). V was cut by 4 bases and J by 6 bases, with 7 bases left in between. The CDR3 bases are TGCAGTGCTAAGATCTTCAATGAGCAGTTCTTC. It yields the protein CSAKIFNEQFF.

This chain joins TRBV28 and TRBJ2-1; D remains ambiguous. The CDR3 is made up of 15 amino acids. The germline V and J ends were trimmed by 5 bases and 7 bases, with 18 bases remaining between them. Germline V gene data show CDR1 as MDHEN and CDR2 as SYDVKM. The chain's CDR3 is CASSIPDWARNEQFF. The DNA of the CDR3 is TGTGCCAGCAGTATCCCTGACTGGGCTAGGAATGAGCAGTTCTTC.

The table lists this clonotype with a few counts. As DNA, the CDR3 is TGTGCCAGCAGTTATGACAGGCGATCCCTCTATGGCTACACCTTC. Protein: CASSYDRRSLYGYTF. V usage is TRBV6-1 and J usage is TRBJ1-2; the D gene is possibly TRBD1 (6 bases). CDR1 and CDR2 (germline): MNHNS, SASEGT. The germline V and J ends were trimmed by 5 bases and 4 bases, with 17 bases remaining between them. The CDR3 totals 15 residues.

The rearrangement uses TRBV21-1 and TRBJ2-1; the table assigns TRBD1, which was not confirmed against the DNA. TRBV21-1 is flagged as a pseudogene. CDR3 size: 19 residues. DNA of the CDR3: TGTGCCAGCAGCAAAGTAGTGGACTGGGGGCGGAGCTCCTACAATGAGCAGTTCTTC. It specifies CASSKVVDWGRSSYNEQFF.

This clonotype was detected a few times. The V gene is TRBV9, the J gene TRBJ2-4; possibly TRBD2 for D (6 bases). The germline gives CDR1 SGDLS, CDR2 YYNGEE. The germline V and J ends were trimmed by 3 bases and 9 bases, with 22 bases remaining between them. The CDR3 is 16 residues long. The CDR3 nucleotides read TGTGCCAGCAGCGAGCAGGCGGGGTGGAAACTTAGCATTCAGTACTTC. It specifies CASSEQAGWKLSIQYF.

This clonotype has a handful of counts. The chain combines TRBV7-9 with TRBJ1-2, with TRBD1 identical over 7 bases. This CDR3 has 15 amino acids. The trim removed 3 bases at V and 2 bases at J, leaving 6 bases unmatched. Germline values: CDR1 SEHNR, CDR2 FQNEAQ (reference sequence). CDR3 sequence (DNA): TGTGCCAGCAGCTTCTCCGGGACAGACAACTATGGCTACACCTTC. It codes for CASSFSGTDNYGYTF.

This clonotype was seen more than once but under ten times. The chain carries TRBV9 and TRBJ1-2, with 10 bases matching TRBD1. Germline CDR1 reads SGDLS; CDR2 reads YYNGEE. J lost 4 bases, V lost 0 bases, and 3 bases had no gene match. The CDR3 covers 15 residues. CDR3 sequence reads: CASSVAGQGSYGYTF. In DNA, the CDR3 is TGTGCCAGCAGCGTAGCGGGACAGGGGAGCTATGGCTACACCTTC.

J is TRBJ1-6 and V is TRBV7-7, with D perhaps TRBD1 (5 bases). Germline CDR1 and CDR2: SSHAT and FNYEAQ (reference sequence). V lost 4 bases and J 5 bases, leaving 15 bases between the germline ends. CDR3 length equals 16 residues. CDR3 amino acids: CASSSPSGGDNSPLHF. Written as DNA, the CDR3 is TGTGCCAGCAGCTCCCCCTCGGGGGGGGATAATTCACCCCTCCACTTT.

This clonotype was picked up a small number of times. This rearrangement joins TRBV25-1 to TRBJ2-1; D possibly corresponds to TRBD1 (6 bases). V was clipped by 6 bases and J by 2 bases, with 11 bases between them. Germline lookup yields CDR1 MGHDK and CDR2 SYGVNS. This CDR3 comprises 14 residues. The CDR3: CASRLTGPYNEQFF. The CDR3 DNA follows: TGTGCCAGCAGGCTGACAGGACCCTACAATGAGCAGTTCTTC.

V usage is TRBV6-1 and J usage is TRBJ1-1; 7 positions match TRBD1. The CDR3 consists of 13 residues. V was clipped by 10 bases and J by 1 base; unmatched bases: 6. Germline V gives CDR1 MNHNS, CDR2 SASEGT. CDR3 sequence: CAITQGKNTEAFF. The CDR3 DNA follows: TGTGCCATTACACAGGGGAAGAACACTGAAGCTTTCTTT.

The table lists this clonotype with a few counts. This chain connects TRBV28 to TRBJ1-6, with 8 bases identical to TRBD1. CDR1 is MDHEN and CDR2 is SYDVKM in the germline V gene. V gave up 6 bases and J gave up 10 bases; unmatched junction bases: 11. The length of the CDR3 is 15 residues. The CDR3: CASRTDRGKISPLHF. DNA for the CDR3: TGTGCCAGCAGGACCGACAGGGGAAAAATCTCACCCCTCCACTTT.

The genes are TRBV12-3 or TRBV12-4 and TRBJ2-1, with TRBD2 identical over 7 bases. Trimming at V came to 6 bases and at J to 0 bases, leaving 8 bases not matched to a gene. CDR3 length: 16 residues. CDR3 DNA: TGTGCCAGCAGCCGAGCGGGGCCGAGCTCCTACAATGAGCAGTTCTTC. Its translation is CASSRAGPSSYNEQFF.

The chain combines TRBV6-5 with TRBJ2-1, with 7 bases matching TRBD2. Judging by the DNA end, TRBJ2-7 fits better; the J call may be wrong. The CDR3 covers 14 residues. Germline CDR1 MNHEY, CDR2 SVGAGI. CDR3 nucleotide sequence: TGTGCCAGCAGTATTGGGGGAGGGCCGAATGAGCAGTACTTC. Translated: CASSIGGGPNEQYF.

In regard to this clonotype: A much larger clone is a single base away; this may be a read error. The chain employs TRBV2 and TRBJ2-1; no firm D call. TRBJ2-7 matches the DNA end more closely, so the J call is doubtful. CDR3 length: 13 amino acids. Germline V gene lookup returns CDR1 SNHLY and CDR2 FYNNEI. The CDR3 protein is CASSEGQYNEQYF. In DNA, the CDR3 is TGTGCCAGCAGTGAAGGGCAGTACAATGAGCAGTACTTC.

This clonotype turned up a few times. This chain links TRBV12-3 or TRBV12-4 with TRBJ2-1; TRBD2 matches 11 bases. This CDR3 contains 16 residues. V shed 1 base and J 7 bases; nucleotides not matched to a gene: 6. The CDR3 loop reads CASSLVAGGPRNEQFF. The CDR3 DNA is TGTGCCAGCAGTTTAGTAGCGGGGGGGCCGAGGAATGAGCAGTTCTTC.

In regard to this clonotype: A read error may explain this, as a much larger clone is one base away. This chain joins TRBV10-3 and TRBJ2-3; D might be TRBD1 (5 bases). Trimming pared 2 bases from V and 2 bases from J, leaving 11 bases between. The CDR3 is 15 amino acids. The germline gives CDR1 ENHRY, CDR2 SYGVKD. DNA of the CDR3: TGTGCCATCAGTGAGGACTCAGGGCTCACAGATACGCAGTATTTT. This translates into CAISEDSGLTDTQYF.

This chain joins TRBV28 and TRBJ2-1; 9 bases are shared with TRBD2. Trimming cost V 2 bases and J 8 bases; bases outside gene matches: 7. Germline CDR1 and CDR2: MDHEN and SYDVKM. The CDR3 sequence is 15 residues long. For the CDR3, the DNA is TGTGCCAGCAGTTTAGGTTCGGGCGGGAGGGATGAGCAGTTCTTC. Its translation is CASSLGSGGRDEQFF.

The chain has TRBV20-1 and TRBJ2-1, with TRBD2 identical over 9 bases. Germline CDR1 and CDR2: DFQATT and SNEGSKA (reference sequence). With 1 base clipped from V and 2 bases from J, the junction kept 3 bases outside the gene matches. The CDR3 is made up of 15 amino acids. The CDR3 DNA sequence: TGCAGTGCTAGAGTAGAGCGGGGGGCCTACAATGAGCAGTTCTTC. Its translation: CSARVERGAYNEQFF.

This clonotype has just a few counts. The gene calls are TRBV3-1 and TRBJ2-4, with 11 bases aligning to TRBD1. V gave up 4 bases and J gave up 7 bases; unmatched junction bases: 9. Germline V CDR1 and CDR2: LGHDT, YNNKEL (reference sequence). CDR3 size: 16 residues. The CDR3 here is CASSPREWTGGNIQYF. The CDR3 DNA follows: TGTGCCAGCAGCCCCCGAGAGTGGACAGGGGGCAACATTCAGTACTTC. The entire variable domain, with the rest obtained from reference TRBV3-1 and TRBJ2-4, is as follows: DTAVSQTPKYLVTQMGNDKSIKCEQNLGHDTMYWYKQDSKKFLKIMFSYNNKELIINETVPNRFSPKSPDKAHLNLHINSLELGDSAVYFCASSPREWTGGNIQYFGAGTRLSVL.

Many counts were recorded for this clonotype. V usage is TRBV27 and J usage is TRBJ2-1, with TRBD1 matching over 8 bases. The germline CDR1 and CDR2 sequences are MNHEY and SMNVEV (reference sequence). This CDR3 has 13 amino acids. V trimming: 4 bases; J trimming: 4 bases; junction bases outside the gene matches: 0. The CDR3, as DNA: TGTGCCAGCAGTTGGACAGGGTACAATGAGCAGTTCTTC. Amino acids: CASSWTGYNEQFF.

This clonotype has more than one count but fewer than ten. As DNA, the CDR3 is TGCAGCGTTGTGCCGGGCTCCTACGAGCAGTACTTC. It codes for CSVVPGSYEQYF. V is TRBV29-1 and J is TRBJ2-7; D gene uncertain. The CDR3 is made up of 12 amino acids. V was cut by 4 bases and J by 0 bases, with 7 bases left in between. CDR1 is SQVTM and CDR2 is ANQGSEA in the germline V gene.

The chain recombines TRBV3-1 with TRBJ1-2; the match to TRBD1 covers 8 bases. With V trimmed by 3 bases and J by 0 bases, 3 bases remained unmatched. This CDR3 region has 15 residues. Germline CDR1 and CDR2: LGHDT and YNNKEL (reference sequence). The CDR3 spells CASSQDRVANYGYTF. The CDR3 DNA reads as TGTGCCAGCAGCCAGGACAGGGTGGCTAACTATGGCTACACCTTC.

A few counts support this clonotype. The chain couples TRBV5-1 to TRBJ2-7, with D perhaps TRBD1 (5 bases). CDR1 and CDR2 from the germline V gene are SGHRS and YFSETQ. V was clipped by 0 bases and J by 5 bases, with 12 bases between them. The CDR3 runs to 14 residues. The CDR3 DNA reads as TGCGCCAGCAGCTTGGCAACAGGTTCCGACGAGCAGTACTTC. Protein product: CASSLATGSDEQYF.